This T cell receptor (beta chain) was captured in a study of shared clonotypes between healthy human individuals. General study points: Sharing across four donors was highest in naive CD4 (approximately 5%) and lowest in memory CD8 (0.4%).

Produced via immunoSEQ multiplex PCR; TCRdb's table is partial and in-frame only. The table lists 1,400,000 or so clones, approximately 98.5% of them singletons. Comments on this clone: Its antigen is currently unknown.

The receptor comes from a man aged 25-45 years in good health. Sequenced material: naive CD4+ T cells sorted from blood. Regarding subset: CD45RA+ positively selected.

CDR3 DNA sequence: TGTGCCAGCAGCAAACTCGTCCGGGGAGCGGAGTACAATGAGCAGTTCTTC. Translating gives CASSKLVRGAEYNEQFF. This chain links TRBV7-9 with TRBJ2-1, with TRBD2 as a possible D gene (5 bases). The germline V gene has CDR1 SEHNR and CDR2 FQNEAQ (reference sequence). The CDR3 sequence is 17 residues long. V shed 5 bases and J shed 4 bases, with 21 bases lying between them.